This record looks at one TCR beta chain sequence and its context. The CDR3 spans 16 residues. V was pared by 5 bases and J by 7 bases, with 14 bases of the junction left unmatched. Per the germline V gene, CDR1 is SGHAT and CDR2 is FQDESV (reference sequence). These data belong to a study of blood T cell repertoires in COVID-19. At the level of the study: Acute and convalescent COVID-19 specimens originated in the United States, Italy and Spain. The analysed material was cDNA or gDNA that came from T cells, B-cell-depleted T cells, or PBMCs.

In the study's own analysis: Amplification with reference gene primers provided the estimates of nucleated cell counts. Here immunoSEQ multiplex PCR was the method, and the copy in TCRdb shows in-frame clones only, minus some. V, J and clone size reflect that table, while D and trimming were determined from the DNA. The sample gives under 95,000 clones, 88% of which show up once; 40% to 55% is in the top ten. V is TRBV11-1 and J is TRBJ1-2; 9 bases line up with TRBD1. The source is a human donor in a cohort sampled during active COVID-19. Sequenced input: peripheral blood. The CDR3 is CASSPLPGGQGSGYTF. CDR3 sequence (DNA): TGTGCCAGCAGCCCCCTCCCTGGGGGACAGGGTTCTGGCTACACCTTC.